This entry lists 17 T cell receptor beta chains sequenced from one sample in a study of identical twins. Each CDR3 protein is one row after TCRdb ran MiXCR on the 5' RACE reads. Here the sample spans 260,000 or so distinct CDR3 sequences, 7.5% being singletons. The same sample was also studied in work on yellow fever vaccine responses in identical twins.

The sequencing sample was made of CD8+ T cells sorted from blood. All receptors come from a woman aged 18-30 years in good health.

The chain links TRBV5-1 to TRBJ2-7, with D unclear. The CDR3 length is 12 residues. V was cut by 5 bases and J by 1 base, with 7 bases left in between. Germline V gene sequence: CDR1 SGHRS, CDR2 YFSETQ. The CDR3 protein is CASSNRSYEQYV. CDR3 DNA sequence: TGCGCCAGCAGTAACAGATCCTACGAGCAGTACGTC.

The chain is built from TRBV6-1 and TRBJ2-5, with TRBD2 as a possible D gene (5 bases). Between the trimmed V and J ends, which lost 6 bases and 2 bases, there was a span of 16 bases. Germline V gene data show CDR1 as MNHNS and CDR2 as SASEGT. The CDR3 is 15 residues long. CDR3 amino acids: CASSSFYGNQETQYF. The CDR3 coding sequence is TGTGCCAGCAGCTCATTCTACGGGAATCAAGAGACCCAGTACTTC.

This clonotype was seen a single time. The chain has TRBV2 and TRBJ2-3; D uncertain. From germline, CDR1 is SNHLY and CDR2 FYNNEI. V was clipped by 4 bases and J by 3 bases, with 8 bases between them. The CDR3 runs to 13 residues. CDR3 region: CASSVLQTDTQYF. CDR3 bases: TGTGCCAGCAGTGTTCTTCAGACAGATACGCAGTATTTT.

At least ten counts were recorded for this clonotype. This sequence joins TRBV27 and TRBJ2-2, with TRBD1 matching 9 bases. Germline V gene lookup returns CDR1 MNHEY and CDR2 SMNVEV (reference sequence). The CDR3 covers 17 residues. The ends lost 2 bases at V and 4 bases at J; junction bases unmatched: 8. The CDR3 region is CASSLAPGQGFTGELFF. CDR3 coding DNA: TGTGCCAGCAGTTTAGCGCCGGGACAGGGTTTCACCGGGGAGCTGTTTTTT.

The CDR3 reads CASSLRGGAVTIYEQYF. CDR3 nucleotides: TGTGCCAGCAGCTTACGAGGTGGGGCCGTCACAATCTACGAGCAGTACTTC. The V gene is TRBV7-6, the J gene TRBJ2-7; the D gene is possibly TRBD1 (5 bases). The germline gives CDR1 SGHVS, CDR2 FNYEAQ. The V end lost 2 bases, the J end lost 3 bases, and 20 bases lay between the germline ends. There are 17 residues in the CDR3. The full variable domain, its missing parts supplied by reference TRBV7-6 and TRBJ2-7, is GAGVSQSPRYKVTKRGQDVALRCDPISGHVSLYWYRQALGQGPEFLTYFNYEAQQDKSGLPNDRFSAERPEGSISTLTIQRTEQRDSAMYRCASSLRGGAVTIYEQYFGPGTRLTVT.

At least ten counts were recorded for this clonotype. The V and J genes are TRBV4-1 and TRBJ2-5; TRBD1 or TRBD2 may be the D gene (5 bases each). The CDR3 has 16 amino acids. The V end lost 0 bases, the J end lost 5 bases, and 16 bases lay between the germline ends. Germline CDR1 and CDR2: MGHRA and YSYEKL. The CDR3 DNA reads as TGCGCCAGCAGCCAAGAGGGGACCGCGGCTAGGGAGACCCAGTACTTC. Translated, it gives CASSQEGTAARETQYF.

The chain employs TRBV5-4 and TRBJ1-2; 8 bases agree with TRBD1. Germline V gene lookup returns CDR1 SGHNT and CDR2 YYREEE (reference sequence). CDR3 length: 16 residues. The junction had 10 bases not matched to a gene; V was cut back by 2 bases and J by 4 bases. The CDR3: CASSFEGTGSPYGYTF. The CDR3 nucleotides are TGTGCCAGCAGCTTTGAGGGGACAGGATCTCCCTATGGCTACACCTTC.

At least ten counts were recorded for this clonotype. This chain links TRBV28 with TRBJ2-3; D is undetermined. V lost 5 bases and J 3 bases, leaving 15 bases between the germline ends. Germline V gene lookup returns CDR1 MDHEN and CDR2 SYDVKM. CDR3 size: 15 residues. The DNA for the CDR3 is TGTGCCAGCAGTCCCCTGGAATCTTGGACAGATACGCAGTATTTT. It specifies CASSPLESWTDTQYF.

This clonotype was counted only a few times. The chain employs TRBV9 and TRBJ1-1, with D perhaps matching TRBD1 (5 bases). Between the trimmed V and J ends, which lost 0 bases and 5 bases, there was a span of 11 bases. The germline CDR1 and CDR2 sequences are SGDLS and YYNGEE. The CDR3 covers 14 residues. The CDR3 DNA reads TGTGCCAGCAGCGTAGCCGGTGGGGGAACTGAAGCTTTCTTT. Translating gives CASSVAGGGTEAFF.

At least ten counts were recorded for this clonotype. One end of the junction fails to match germline, which may point to a read error. The chain employs TRBV12-3 or TRBV12-4 and TRBJ1-2; D is uncertain. The CDR3 is 13 residues long. The CDR3 DNA reads as TGTGCCAGCAGTTTCAGAGCAGAGTCCGCCCCTGCCTTC. Encoded protein: CASSFRAESAPAF.

The sample holds a few counts of this clonotype. This chain joins TRBV20-1 and TRBJ2-2, with a weak D call TRBD1 (6 bases). The CDR3 is 16 amino acids. Between the trimmed V and J ends, which lost 3 bases and 3 bases, there was a span of 17 bases. Per germline, CDR1 DFQATT and CDR2 SNEGSKA (reference sequence). CDR3 residues: CSASGYTDRYTGELFF. DNA for the CDR3: TGCAGTGCTAGCGGGTACACGGACAGATACACCGGGGAGCTGTTTTTT.

This clonotype was seen more than once but under ten times. The V and J genes are TRBV5-6 and TRBJ2-1; 13 positions agree with TRBD2. V gave up 4 bases and J gave up 0 bases; unmatched junction bases: 7. Germline V CDR1 and CDR2: SGHDT, YYEEEE. This CDR3 spans 18 amino acids. The CDR3 bases are TGTGCCAGCAGCCCCGGACTAGCGGGGGTGGCCTCCTACAATGAGCAGTTCTTC. Its protein product is CASSPGLAGVASYNEQFF.

CDR3 nucleotide sequence: TGTGCCAGCAGTTTATCCCAGGGGATGACTGAAGCTTTCTTT. It specifies CASSLSQGMTEAFF. This rearrangement joins TRBV27 to TRBJ1-1, with D possibly matching TRBD1 (6 bases). Germline values: CDR1 MNHEY, CDR2 SMNVEV (reference sequence). There are 14 residues in the CDR3. Trimming stripped 0 bases from V and 5 bases from J, with 10 bases between.

The J gene is TRBJ2-5, the V gene TRBV20-1; 8 bases line up with TRBD2. Germline-derived CDR1 and CDR2 are DFQATT and SNEGSKA (reference sequence). The junction had 6 bases not matched to a gene; V was cut back by 0 bases and J by 0 bases. The CDR3 runs 16 residues. CDR3 DNA: TGCAGTGCTAGAGATATAGCGGGACCCAACCAAGAGACCCAGTACTTC. Residues: CSARDIAGPNQETQYF.

This clonotype was observed many times. The chain carries TRBV12-3 or TRBV12-4 and TRBJ2-7, with TRBD2 as a possible D gene (5 bases). The germline V and J ends were trimmed by 5 bases and 0 bases, with 11 bases remaining between them. This CDR3 has 14 amino acids. The CDR3 region is CASSPTGSSYEQYF. In nucleotides, the CDR3 is TGTGCCAGCAGTCCTACGGGAAGCTCCTACGAGCAGTACTTC.

This chain links TRBV5-5 with TRBJ1-1; no clear D. The length of the CDR3 is 15 residues. Germline CDR1 SGHKS, CDR2 YYEKEE (reference sequence). V was trimmed by 5 bases and J by 1 base, leaving 15 bases between them. DNA of the CDR3: TGTGCCAGCAGTCGAACTTCTGACGAGAACACTGAAGCTTTCTTT. The encoded protein is CASSRTSDENTEAFF.

This clonotype was seen more than once but under ten times. The chain combines TRBV13 with TRBJ2-7, with TRBD2 matching over 8 bases. This CDR3 has 13 residues. Germline CDR1 is PRHDT and CDR2 is FYEKMQ (reference sequence). The junction had 4 bases not matched to a gene; V was cut back by 4 bases and J by 5 bases. Here the CDR3 DNA reads TGTGCCAGCAGCTCGCGGGGGGCTGACGAGCAGTACTTC. Translation gives CASSSRGADEQYF. Based on the CDR3 plus reference TRBV13 and TRBJ2-7, the full variable domain is AAGVIQSPRHLIKEKRETATLKCYPIPRHDTVYWYQQGPGQDPQFLISFYEKMQSDKGSIPDRFSAQQFSDYHSELNMSSLELGDSALYFCASSSRGADEQYFGPGTRLTVT.